This passage covers 27 T cell receptor beta chains from one sample sequenced in a study of STAT3 mutations in large granular lymphocyte leukemia. The study's findings and limits: Every T-cell large granular lymphocyte leukemia patient had at least one immunodominant TCR beta clonotype.

Sequencing was performed with immunoSEQ multiplex PCR; in TCRdb, only in-frame clones are kept and a portion is missing. The sample shows around 26,000 clones, approximately 94% of them seen only once. These receptors lack a known antigen. Input material: peripheral blood mononuclear cells. The receptors here all came from a man aged 35-49 years with T-cell large granular lymphocyte leukemia. Some clones in this sample may be carry-over from other donors' samples.

The rearrangement links TRBV18 to TRBJ1-1; D not resolved. CDR1 KGHSH and CDR2 LQKENI come from the germline V gene. This CDR3 has 15 amino acids. V was cut by 2 bases and J by 1 base, with 11 bases left in between. CDR3 nucleotides: TGTGCCAGCTCACCAGGGTATCAAGAGAACACTGAAGCTTTCTTT. It codes for CASSPGYQENTEAFF.

The genes are TRBV27 and TRBJ2-7; D perhaps matches TRBD2 (6 bases). The CDR3 sequence is 12 residues long. Germline V gives CDR1 MNHEY, CDR2 SMNVEV (reference sequence). Trimming stripped 2 bases from V and 6 bases from J, with 8 bases between. As DNA, the CDR3 is TGTGCCAGCAGTTTAGGGCGGGGCGAGCAGTACTTC. Its protein is CASSLGRGEQYF.

Only a few counts were recorded for this clone. The chain carries TRBV9 and TRBJ2-5, with 8 bases aligning to TRBD2. The germline CDR1 and CDR2 sequences are SGDLS and YYNGEE. The junction had 8 bases not matched to a gene; V was cut back by 1 base and J by 3 bases. The CDR3 extends over 16 amino acids. The CDR3 DNA reads as TGTGCCAGCAGCGTAATCCCCGGGGGGGCAAAAGAGACCCAGTACTTC. It specifies CASSVIPGGAKETQYF.

The chain uses TRBV29-1 and TRBJ2-3; perhaps TRBD1 as D (7 bases). Per germline, CDR1 SQVTM and CDR2 ANQGSEA. Trimming removed 2 bases at V and 5 bases at J, with 11 bases between. CDR3 length: 13 residues. CDR3: CSVERQGGDTQYF. CDR3 nucleotide sequence: TGCAGCGTTGAACGCCAGGGGGGAGATACGCAGTATTTT.

This sequence joins TRBV29-1 and TRBJ1-1; D remains ambiguous. The CDR3 loop spans 11 amino acids. CDR1 SQVTM and CDR2 ANQGSEA come from the germline V gene. Trimming took 5 bases from V and 5 from J, leaving 9 bases between them. The CDR3 DNA is TGCAGCGTTCGGTCAGCGACTGAAGCTTTCTTT. Protein product: CSVRSATEAFF.

This chain links TRBV18 with TRBJ2-7; D might be TRBD1 (6 bases). Germline CDR1 and CDR2: KGHSH and LQKENI. With 6 bases removed from V and 7 bases from J, the gap between germline ends came to 25 bases. CDR3 length: 16 amino acids. For the CDR3, the DNA is TGTGCCAGCTCCCTTACAGGGAATGGAGCGTCTGGGGAGCAGTACTTC. Protein product: CASSLTGNGASGEQYF.

The chain combines TRBV9 with TRBJ2-5, with 7 bases aligning to TRBD1. CDR1 SGDLS and CDR2 YYNGEE come from the germline V gene. Trimming cost V 0 bases and J 3 bases; bases outside gene matches: 5. The CDR3 is 15 amino acids. The DNA of the CDR3 is TGTGCCAGCAGCGTAGCCAGGGGGTCCAAAGAGACCCAGTACTTC. Translating gives CASSVARGSKETQYF.

This clone came up once. The J gene is TRBJ2-7, the V gene TRBV13; 8 bases match TRBD2. Per the germline V gene, CDR1 is PRHDT and CDR2 is FYEKMQ (reference sequence). The CDR3 is made up of 15 amino acids. Germline trimming cut 5 bases from V and 0 bases from J; bases unmatched to any gene: 6. CDR3 nucleotide sequence: TGTGCCAGCAGCAATAGACTAGCGAACTCCTACGAGCAGTACTTC. It is translated as CASSNRLANSYEQYF.

The chain couples TRBV6-5 to TRBJ1-1; TRBD1 might be the D (5 bases). V lost 5 bases to trimming and J lost 4 bases, with 11 bases between them. The CDR3 is 13 residues long. CDR1 is MNHEY and CDR2 is SVGAGI in the germline V gene. Written as DNA, the CDR3 is TGTGCCAGCAGTAGCAGACAGCTCACTGAAGCTTTCTTT. Translated, it gives CASSSRQLTEAFF.

The chain uses TRBV7-9 and TRBJ1-2; TRBD1 matches 8 bases. There are 15 residues in the CDR3. V lost 0 bases to trimming and J lost 6 bases; unmatched junction nucleotides: 6. Germline V lookup: CDR1 SEHNR, CDR2 FQNEAQ (reference sequence). The CDR3 loop is CASSLALTGENGYTF. CDR3 DNA sequence: TGTGCCAGCAGCTTAGCGCTGACAGGGGAAAATGGCTACACCTTC.

The chain joins TRBV7-9 to TRBJ1-1; D perhaps matches TRBD1 (6 bases). Germline lookup yields CDR1 SEHNR and CDR2 FQNEAQ (reference sequence). Trimming left V 4 bases short and J 9 bases short, with 24 bases between. The CDR3 runs 16 residues. Here the CDR3 reads CASSSAEWDTNHQAFF. Here the CDR3 DNA reads TGTGCCAGCAGCTCTGCTGAGTGGGACACCAACCACCAAGCTTTCTTT.

This clone was seen a single time. The genes are TRBV9 and TRBJ2-3; 8 nucleotides agree with TRBD1. The CDR3 is 17 amino acids. From germline, CDR1 is SGDLS and CDR2 YYNGEE. Trimming removed 2 bases from V and 3 bases from J; junction bases left unmatched: 11. The CDR3 sequence: CASSVQRTGSDTDTQYF. CDR3 DNA sequence: TGTGCCAGCAGCGTTCAACGGACAGGGAGTGATACAGATACGCAGTATTTT.

The rearrangement joins TRBV10-2 to TRBJ1-5; TRBD1 agrees at 11 bases. The CDR3 covers 14 residues. Germline V gives CDR1 WSHSY, CDR2 SAAADI. V was pared by 6 bases and J by 5 bases, with 3 bases of the junction left unmatched. CDR3 bases: TGCGCCAGCAGAGGACAGGGGGCGCATCAGCCCCAGCATTTT. This encodes CASRGQGAHQPQHF.

The V gene is TRBV9, the J gene TRBJ1-6; the D gene is possibly TRBD1 (6 bases). The CDR3 has 15 amino acids. CDR1 is SGDLS and CDR2 is YYNGEE in the germline V gene. The germline V and J ends were trimmed by 4 bases and 5 bases, with 13 bases remaining between them. CDR3 sequence: CASSSRGAHNSPLHF. The CDR3 bases are TGTGCCAGCAGCTCCCGGGGGGCCCATAATTCACCCCTCCACTTT.

V is TRBV19 and J is TRBJ2-7; 8 bases are a match to TRBD1. The CDR3 length is 14 residues. Germline V gene lookup returns CDR1 LNHDA and CDR2 SQIVND (reference sequence). The J segment lost 3 bases and the V segment lost 4 bases, leaving 5 bases of the junction unmatched. The DNA for the CDR3 is TGTGCCAGTAGTACCGGACAGGGTCACTACGAGCAGTACTTC. Its protein product is CASSTGQGHYEQYF.

The chain employs TRBV11-2 and TRBJ1-1; D is unclear. Trimming removed 3 bases from V and 10 bases from J, with 15 bases in between. The germline gives CDR1 SGHAT, CDR2 FQNNGV. The CDR3 loop spans 13 amino acids. The CDR3 protein is CASSFGPEGGAFF. In DNA, the CDR3 is TGTGCCAGCAGCTTCGGACCTGAGGGCGGAGCTTTCTTT.

The J gene is TRBJ2-7, the V gene TRBV2; a possible D gene is TRBD2 (6 bases). The CDR3 consists of 15 residues. Per germline, CDR1 SNHLY and CDR2 FYNNEI. Between the trimmed V and J ends, which lost 6 bases and 0 bases, there was a span of 15 bases. Here the CDR3 reads CASRGIWDSSYEQYF. The CDR3 coding sequence is TGTGCCAGCAGGGGAATATGGGACTCCTCCTACGAGCAGTACTTC.

The chain has TRBV5-4 and TRBJ1-2; D gene uncertain. The ends were cut back, 2 bases at V and 6 bases at J, with 11 bases in the middle. The germline V gene encodes CDR1 SGHNT and CDR2 YYREEE (reference sequence). This CDR3 is 13 amino acids long. CDR3 nucleotide sequence: TGTGCCAGCAGCTTTTACGCAACGGATGGCTACACCTTC. The encoded protein is CASSFYATDGYTF.

The rearrangement uses TRBV11-2 and TRBJ1-2; 7 nucleotides match TRBD1. CDR3 length: 12 residues. The J segment lost 8 bases and the V segment lost 4 bases, leaving 4 bases of the junction unmatched. CDR1 is SGHAT and CDR2 is FQNNGV in the germline V gene. CDR3 residues: CASSYDRVGYTF. The CDR3 nucleotides are TGTGCCAGCAGCTACGACAGGGTGGGCTACACCTTC.

This chain links TRBV6-5 with TRBJ1-2, with D uncertain. The germline V and J ends were trimmed by 0 bases and 0 bases, with 5 bases remaining between them. Per the germline V gene, CDR1 is MNHEY and CDR2 is SVGAGI. This CDR3 has 14 residues. The DNA of the CDR3 is TGTGCCAGCAGTTACTCGCCAGCTAACTATGGCTACACCTTC. It is translated as CASSYSPANYGYTF.

The rearrangement links TRBV25-1 to TRBJ2-6; possibly TRBD1 for D (5 bases). There are 15 residues in the CDR3. Germline values: CDR1 MGHDK, CDR2 SYGVNS. V lost 2 bases to trimming and J lost 3 bases, with 8 bases between them. CDR3 nucleotides: TGTGCCAGCAGTGAACCAGGGATTGGGGCCAACGTCCTGACTTTC. This gives the protein CASSEPGIGANVLTF.

V and J are TRBV2 and TRBJ2-1; D gene uncertain. The germline CDR1 and CDR2 sequences are SNHLY and FYNNEI. V lost 5 bases to trimming and J lost 9 bases, with 20 bases between them. This CDR3 comprises 15 residues. The CDR3 region is CASSPDRILSGEQFF. Here the CDR3 DNA reads TGTGCCAGCAGTCCCGACCGAATCCTCTCCGGTGAGCAGTTCTTC.

This chain joins TRBV25-1 and TRBJ1-2; 9 positions agree with TRBD1. CDR1 is MGHDK and CDR2 is SYGVNS in the germline V gene. The V and J ends lost 3 bases and 8 bases, in that order; junction bases with no gene match: 4. This CDR3 comprises 13 residues. CDR3 sequence: CASSEQGQGGYTF. The CDR3 region has the DNA TGTGCCAGCAGTGAGCAGGGACAGGGAGGCTACACCTTC.

The V call is TRBV9, the J call TRBJ1-3; D is ambiguous. The germline gives CDR1 SGDLS, CDR2 YYNGEE. This CDR3 contains 14 residues. V was pared by 1 base and J by 0 bases, with 5 bases between. The CDR3 protein is CASSVQSSGNTIYF. The CDR3 nucleotides read TGTGCCAGCAGCGTACAGAGCTCTGGAAACACCATATATTTT.

The chain carries TRBV7-8 and TRBJ1-1; D uncertain. The CDR3 runs 14 residues. The V gene lost 1 base and the J gene lost 7 bases, with 13 bases spanning the gap. Germline V gene lookup returns CDR1 SGHVS and CDR2 FQNEAQ. The DNA for the CDR3 is TGTGCCAGCAGCTTAGATCCAGCCCCAAATGAAGCTTTCTTT. Amino acid sequence: CASSLDPAPNEAFF.

V is TRBV5-1 and J is TRBJ2-2; D perhaps matches TRBD2 (7 bases). The V end lost 0 bases, the J end lost 4 bases, and 16 bases lay between the germline ends. Germline values: CDR1 SGHRS, CDR2 YFSETQ. The CDR3 totals 17 residues. In DNA, the CDR3 is TGCGCCAGCAGCTTGGTCTCCGGGGGGCAAGGCACCGGGGAGCTGTTTTTT. Protein sequence: CASSLVSGGQGTGELFF.

V usage is TRBV28 and J usage is TRBJ2-1, with 10 bases matching TRBD1. The CDR3 is made up of 15 amino acids. CDR1 is MDHEN, CDR2 SYDVKM, per germline. V lost 6 bases, J lost 14 bases, and 16 bases stayed unmatched. Written as DNA, the CDR3 is TGTGCCAGCAGCCCCACGGGACAGGGGCACCCCGGGGAGTTCTTC. This translates into CASSPTGQGHPGEFF.